Detailed here is one T cell receptor (beta chain). This specimen comes from a study of brain T cells in children with intractable seizures. Profiling relied on immunoSEQ multiplex PCR, and the TCRdb table lists in-frame clones only, not all of them. Of roughly 64,000 clones in the sample, 90% to 96% were seen once. CDR1 is SGHNT, CDR2 YYREEE, per germline (reference sequence). V lost 0 bases to trimming and J lost 1 base, with 8 bases between them. There are 14 residues in the CDR3. The chain recombines TRBV5-4 with TRBJ2-7, with no clear D. This receptor was identified in a boy younger than two with focal cortical dysplasia and intractable seizures. Source: peripheral blood, taken at surgery. For the CDR3, the DNA is TGTGCCAGCAGCTTGGGTCCTGAGTCCTACGAGCAGTACTTC. Translated, it gives CASSLGPESYEQYF.